Below are 30 T cell receptor beta chains sequenced from a single sample in a study of lymphopenia after photon versus proton radiotherapy. Produced via immunoSEQ multiplex PCR; TCRdb's table is partial and in-frame only. Of about 23,000 clones in the sample, about nine tenths are singletons; the top ten hold around 9%. This material consisted of peripheral blood, taken from a patient treated with proton-based radiotherapy. These receptors were collected from a woman in her sixties or seventies with pancreatic cancer. Some clones in this sample may be carry-over from other donors' samples.

This CDR3 reads CASSHTGGGTEAFF. CDR3 in DNA: TGTGCCAGCAGCCACACAGGGGGGGGCACTGAAGCTTTCTTT. The gene calls are TRBV14 and TRBJ1-1; TRBD1 matches at 8 bases. CDR1 SGHDN and CDR2 FVKESK come from the germline V gene. V trimming: 3 bases; J trimming: 4 bases; junction bases outside the gene matches: 4. The CDR3 covers 14 residues.

The V call is TRBV6-1, the J call TRBJ1-6, with a possible D match to TRBD1 (6 bases). V was shortened by 7 bases and J by 7 bases, with 11 bases between the two germline ends. Germline V gives CDR1 MNHNS, CDR2 SASEGT. The CDR3 extends over 13 amino acids. This chain's CDR3 is CASTTGSNSPLHF. The CDR3 nucleotides are TGTGCCAGCACCACAGGGTCCAATTCACCCCTCCACTTT.

The chain uses TRBV25-1 and TRBJ1-1; perhaps TRBD1 as D (6 bases). The V and J ends lost 5 bases and 10 bases respectively, with 23 bases between them. CDR3 length equals 15 residues. Germline V gene sequence: CDR1 MGHDK, CDR2 SYGVNS. The chain's CDR3 is CASSRGGPGVGTAFF. CDR3 in DNA: TGTGCCAGCAGTCGGGGGGGCCCCGGCGTTGGGACAGCTTTCTTT.

The chain combines TRBV19 with TRBJ2-3; 10 bases match TRBD2. This CDR3 has 15 amino acids. With 6 bases clipped from V and 0 bases from J, the junction kept 3 bases outside the gene matches. Per the germline V gene, CDR1 is LNHDA and CDR2 is SQIVND (reference sequence). In DNA form, the CDR3 reads TGTGCCAGTAGCCTGACTAGCGGGAGCACAGATACGCAGTATTTT. Translation: CASSLTSGSTDTQYF.

A single count supports this clone. The chain carries TRBV10-3 and TRBJ2-2; 9 nucleotides align to TRBD1. The CDR3 runs to 14 residues. Germline-derived CDR1 and CDR2 are ENHRY and SYGVKD. The V segment lost 11 bases and the J segment 5 bases; nucleotides outside the gene matches: 9. This CDR3 is CAVTGGADTGELFF. The CDR3 nucleotides read TGTGCCGTAACAGGGGGCGCAGATACCGGGGAGCTGTTTTTT.

The chain carries TRBV19 and TRBJ2-5; 12 bases match TRBD2. The CDR3 length is 15 residues. Germline V gives CDR1 LNHDA, CDR2 SQIVND (reference sequence). V was pared by 4 bases and J by 5 bases, with 5 bases of the junction left unmatched. This chain's CDR3 is CASSRLAGVSETQYF. The DNA for the CDR3 is TGTGCCAGTAGTAGACTAGCGGGAGTTAGTGAGACCCAGTACTTC.

J is TRBJ1-2 and V is TRBV7-8; D not certain. The CDR3 is made up of 14 amino acids. Germline V gene sequence: CDR1 SGHVS, CDR2 FQNEAQ. The V gene lost 1 base and the J gene lost 3 bases, with 9 bases spanning the gap. The chain's CDR3 is CASSLGETYYGYTF. The CDR3 bases are TGTGCCAGCAGCTTAGGGGAGACCTACTATGGCTACACCTTC.

The genes are TRBV5-1 and TRBJ1-1; tentative D call: TRBD1 (5 bases). Deletions cut 0 bases from V and 6 bases from J, with 15 bases between. The CDR3 has 15 residues. The germline gives CDR1 SGHRS, CDR2 YFSETQ. DNA for the CDR3: TGCGCCAGCAGCTTGGGGATCGGGGGGTGGTCTGAAGCTTTCTTT. Protein product: CASSLGIGGWSEAFF.

The rearrangement uses TRBV5-1 and TRBJ2-7; maybe TRBD1 (6 bases). In germline, CDR1 is SGHRS, CDR2 YFSETQ. The CDR3 length is 14 residues. Trimming took off 1 base at V and 2 bases at J, with 10 bases between the two ends. CDR3 loop: CASSLSTGPYEQYF. The DNA for the CDR3 is TGCGCCAGCAGCTTGTCAACAGGGCCCTACGAGCAGTACTTC.

The chain combines TRBV4-2 with TRBJ2-2; D perhaps matches TRBD2 (5 bases). This CDR3 is built from 16 residues. Germline CDR1 is LGHNA and CDR2 is YNFKEQ. Trimming shortened V by 0 bases and J by 1 base, and 9 bases separated the two germline ends. CDR3: CASSQDTGLNTGELFF. CDR3 DNA: TGTGCCAGCAGCCAAGATACGGGGTTGAACACCGGGGAGCTGTTTTTT.

This chain uses TRBV5-4 with TRBJ2-2; D unclear. The ends were cut back, 2 bases at V and 5 bases at J, with 10 bases in the middle. This CDR3 region has 14 residues. CDR1 is SGHNT, CDR2 YYREEE, per germline (reference sequence). This CDR3 reads CASSFLGWTGELFF. In nucleotides, the CDR3 is TGTGCCAGCAGCTTCCTCGGGTGGACCGGGGAGCTGTTTTTT.

The V and J genes are TRBV6-1 and TRBJ1-5, with D perhaps matching TRBD1 (5 bases). The V and J ends lost 2 bases and 10 bases respectively, with 18 bases between them. The CDR3 sequence is 15 residues long. The germline V gene encodes CDR1 MNHNS and CDR2 SASEGT. This chain's CDR3 is CASSESDSRWSPQHF. The CDR3 coding sequence is TGTGCCAGCAGTGAATCAGACAGCCGATGGTCTCCCCAGCATTTT.

This clone was seen only once. The V call is TRBV28, the J call TRBJ2-1; 11 nucleotides match TRBD2. The V and J ends lost 6 bases and 14 bases, in that order; junction bases with no gene match: 15. The CDR3 is made up of 15 amino acids. CDR1 is MDHEN, CDR2 SYDVKM, per germline. The CDR3 DNA sequence: TGTGCCAGCAGCCACCCCGGGACTAGCGGAGGAGGGAAGTTCTTC. This codes for CASSHPGTSGGGKFF.

This sequence joins TRBV4-1 and TRBJ1-2, with D possibly being TRBD1 (5 bases). The CDR3 extends over 21 amino acids. Germline V gene sequence: CDR1 MGHRA, CDR2 YSYEKL. V was cut by 0 bases and J by 2 bases, with 28 bases left in between. The chain's CDR3 is CASSQDRIGSKRDGRNYGYTF. In nucleotides, the CDR3 is TGCGCCAGCAGCCAAGATCGCATCGGTTCGAAACGGGACGGGCGAAACTATGGCTACACCTTC.

The chain uses TRBV6-6 and TRBJ2-7; 8 nucleotides align to TRBD1. V lost 6 bases, J lost 3 bases, and 10 bases stayed unmatched. This CDR3 spans 15 amino acids. Germline V gene sequence: CDR1 MNHNY, CDR2 SVGAGI (reference sequence). CDR3 in DNA: TGTGCCAGCAGCCCAGGGGGCGGAGGAAGCTACGAGCAGTACTTC. It specifies CASSPGGGGSYEQYF.

This clone was observed a single time. This chain connects TRBV6-5 to TRBJ2-1, with D tentatively TRBD2 (5 bases). Between the trimmed V and J ends, which lost 6 bases and 8 bases, there was a span of 20 bases. The germline V gene has CDR1 MNHEY and CDR2 SVGAGI. CDR3 size: 15 residues. This chain's CDR3 is CASSSTTTSLHEQFF. The CDR3, as DNA: TGTGCCAGCAGCTCTACCACTACTAGTTTACATGAGCAGTTCTTC.

V gene TRBV30 combines with J gene TRBJ2-5; D is possibly TRBD1 (5 bases). Trimming stripped 0 bases from V and 5 bases from J, with 10 bases between. CDR1 is GTSNPN and CDR2 is SVGIG in the germline V gene (reference sequence). This CDR3 is 13 amino acids long. For the CDR3, the DNA is TGTGCCTGGAGTGTAAGGGGCCTGGAGACCCAGTACTTC. It specifies CAWSVRGLETQYF.

The rearrangement links TRBV5-4 to TRBJ1-1; D unclear. The germline V gene has CDR1 SGHNT and CDR2 YYREEE (reference sequence). The CDR3 length is 14 residues. The V end was cut by 2 bases, the J end by 4 bases, with 12 bases between. This chain's CDR3 is CASSFGQPGTEAFF. The CDR3 DNA is TGTGCCAGCAGCTTCGGGCAGCCCGGCACTGAAGCTTTCTTT.

This clone ranks as medium-sized (0.01 to 0.1%). The V gene is TRBV7-2, the J gene TRBJ1-3; D is unresolved. Germline loops: CDR1 SGHTA, CDR2 FQGNSA. The CDR3 runs to 15 residues. Deletions cut 8 bases from V and 2 bases from J, with 16 bases between. The CDR3 reads CASGYRVFAGNTIYF. The CDR3 DNA sequence: TGTGCCAGCGGCTATCGGGTATTCGCTGGAAACACCATATATTTT.

This chain connects TRBV10-3 to TRBJ1-4, with a tentative D call TRBD1 (6 bases). CDR3 length: 16 amino acids. Trimming took off 4 bases at V and 0 bases at J, with 12 bases between the two ends. CDR1 is ENHRY, CDR2 SYGVKD, per germline. The CDR3 sequence: CAISATGTPTNEKLFF. The CDR3 nucleotides are TGTGCCATCAGTGCAACCGGGACACCAACTAATGAAAAACTGTTTTTT.

The CDR3 DNA reads as TGTGCCAGCAGCTTAGAGCGGGGACTAGCGGTCACAGATACGCAGTATTTT. Residues: CASSLERGLAVTDTQYF. The chain is built from TRBV7-9 and TRBJ2-3, with 11 nucleotides matching TRBD2. Germline CDR1 SEHNR, CDR2 FQNEAQ (reference sequence). This CDR3 contains 17 residues. The V gene end was trimmed by 1 base and the J gene end by 2 bases; junction bases not matched to a gene: 5.

The chain couples TRBV6-1 to TRBJ1-2; unclear D gene. The CDR3 extends over 17 amino acids. The germline V and J ends were trimmed by 3 bases and 4 bases, with 21 bases remaining between them. CDR1 is MNHNS, CDR2 SASEGT, per germline. The CDR3 DNA reads as TGTGCCAGCAGTGACCTAAAACCGAGTGTAACCATCTATGGCTACACCTTC. It yields the protein CASSDLKPSVTIYGYTF.

This clone is a singleton in its sample. The CDR3 sequence is CASSLGPRGGTDTQYF. The CDR3 DNA reads as TGCGCCAGCAGCTTGGGACCCAGGGGGGGCACAGATACGCAGTATTTT. The V call is TRBV5-1, the J call TRBJ2-3, with a tentative D call TRBD1 (7 bases). The CDR3 sequence is 16 residues long. Between the trimmed V and J ends, which lost 0 bases and 1 base, there was a span of 12 bases. The germline V gene has CDR1 SGHRS and CDR2 YFSETQ.

V usage is TRBV6-1 and J usage is TRBJ2-5, with TRBD1 as a possible D gene (6 bases). The germline CDR1 and CDR2 sequences are MNHNS and SASEGT. This CDR3 has 14 amino acids. V dropped 1 base and J dropped 4 bases, with 10 bases sitting between them. The CDR3 DNA sequence: TGTGCCAGCAGTGAAGACAGGGTAGGAGAGACCCAGTACTTC. It encodes CASSEDRVGETQYF.

The chain links TRBV14 to TRBJ1-2, with no clear D. Looked up from germline, CDR1 is SGHDN and CDR2 is FVKESK. This CDR3 region has 15 residues. Deletions cut 0 bases from V and 4 bases from J, with 12 bases between. CDR3 DNA: TGTGCCAGCAGCCAAGATTCGTGGAATGGCTATGGCTACACCTTC. It yields the protein CASSQDSWNGYGYTF.

The rearrangement links TRBV25-1 to TRBJ1-4; maybe TRBD1 (6 bases). Germline CDR1 and CDR2: MGHDK and SYGVNS. V was clipped by 6 bases and J by 10 bases, with 9 bases between them. The CDR3 is 11 amino acids. CDR3: CASSLTGKLFF. The CDR3 nucleotides are TGTGCCAGCAGCCTGACAGGAAAACTGTTTTTT.

The CDR3 loop is CASSPSAHNEQFF. In DNA, the CDR3 is TGTGCCAGCTCACCCAGCGCTCACAATGAGCAGTTCTTC. V and J are TRBV18 and TRBJ2-1, with D unclear. From germline, CDR1 is KGHSH and CDR2 LQKENI. Trimming shortened V by 3 bases and J by 5 bases, and 8 bases separated the two germline ends. This CDR3 comprises 13 residues.

The rearrangement links TRBV18 to TRBJ2-5, with 10 positions matching TRBD1. Germline V gene lookup returns CDR1 KGHSH and CDR2 LQKENI. Trimming removed 3 bases from V and 7 bases from J; junction bases left unmatched: 8. CDR3 length equals 15 residues. CDR3 loop: CASSPGTGDFGTQYF. The CDR3 nucleotides are TGTGCCAGCTCACCCGGGACAGGGGATTTTGGGACCCAGTACTTC.

A few counts support this clone. The DNA of the CDR3 is TGTGCCAGAGTCAATAACACTGAAGCTTTCTTT. This gives the protein CARVNNTEAFF. V usage is TRBV25-1 and J usage is TRBJ1-1; no definite D call. V lost 9 bases, J lost 2 bases, and 7 bases lay in between. The CDR3 sequence is 11 residues long. Per germline, CDR1 MGHDK and CDR2 SYGVNS.

In its sample, this clone was seen a few times. This chain links TRBV29-1 with TRBJ1-2; tentatively, D is TRBD1 (5 bases). With 4 bases removed from V and 4 bases from J, the gap between germline ends came to 16 bases. CDR1 is SQVTM, CDR2 ANQGSEA, per germline. The CDR3 length is 14 residues. The CDR3 region is CSVGPGGGAYGYTF. In nucleotides, the CDR3 is TGCAGCGTTGGACCCGGGGGAGGGGCCTATGGCTACACCTTC. The complete variable domain, with remaining parts taken from reference TRBV29-1 and TRBJ1-2, reads SAVISQKPSRDICQRGTSLTIQCQVDSQVTMMFWYRQQPGQSLTLIATANQGSEATYESGFVIDKFPISRPNLTFSTLTVSNMSPEDSSIYLCSVGPGGGAYGYTFGSGTRLTVV.